This entry concerns a single TCR beta chain. Its specificity is not known. The sample originates from a study of T cell therapy after organ transplantation. Study summary: Patients received up to 6 T cell doses every 2 weeks.

Profiling relied on immunoSEQ multiplex PCR, and the TCRdb table lists in-frame clones only, not all of them. The data show approximately 52,000 clones, approximately 94% seen once. The CDR3 consists of 15 residues. Per germline, CDR1 SGHAT and CDR2 FQNNGV. The V gene lost 1 base and the J gene lost 4 bases, with 13 bases spanning the gap. The input for sequencing was CD8+ T cells from blood, taken before autologous CMV-specific T cell therapy. The source is a human patient who had received a solid organ transplant and had CMV disease. This chain uses TRBV11-2 with TRBJ2-5; D gene unclear. In nucleotides, the CDR3 is TGTGCCAGCAGCTTAGTCGGGTCTCGAGGAGAGACCCAGTACTTC. Amino acids: CASSLVGSRGETQYF.